The following is a TCR beta chain sequence with its context. The junction had 10 bases not matched to a gene; V was cut back by 4 bases and J by 4 bases. This CDR3 is 17 amino acids long. Germline lookup yields CDR1 SEHNR and CDR2 FQNEAQ (reference sequence). This specimen belongs to a study of T cells in localized non-small cell lung cancer. The table came from immunoSEQ multiplex PCR; TCRdb's copy has only in-frame clones and leaves some out. The table includes about 40,000 clones, around 86% detected once. The V gene is TRBV7-9, the J gene TRBJ1-4, with 9 nucleotides matching TRBD1. Sample: peripheral blood, taken before any cancer treatment. This clonotype was obtained from a man aged 40 to 70 with stage I lung adenocarcinoma. In DNA form, the CDR3 reads TGTGCCAGCAGCTCCTCCGGGACAGGGATACTTAATGAAAAACTGTTTTTT. It encodes CASSSSGTGILNEKLFF. The variable domain in full, with the rest retrieved from reference TRBV7-9 and TRBJ1-4, is DTGVSQNPRHKITKRGQNVTFRCDPISEHNRLYWYRQTLGQGPEFLTYFQNEAQLEKSRLLSDRFSAERPKGSFSTLEIQRTEQGDSAMYLCASSSSGTGILNEKLFFGSGTQLSVL.